The 14 T cell receptor beta chains presented below share a single source sample, sequenced in a study of identical twins. TCRdb reprocessed the 5' RACE reads via MiXCR and lists one record per CDR3 protein. Here the sample spans hundreds of thousands of distinct CDR3 sequences, 9% to 15% being singletons. These same records also appear under a second study, on yellow fever vaccine responses in identical twins.

The sequencing input was CD8+ T cells sorted from blood. These receptors originate from a woman between 18 and 30 years old in good health.

This clonotype came up many times. This chain connects TRBV5-6 to TRBJ2-2; 8 bases agree with TRBD2. V shed 4 bases, J shed 5 bases, and the junction held 7 bases outside the gene matches. Germline-derived CDR1 and CDR2 are SGHDT and YYEEEE. The CDR3 contains 15 residues. CDR3: CASSLGLGGTGELFF. CDR3 DNA sequence: TGTGCCAGCAGCCTGGGACTAGGAGGGACCGGGGAGCTGTTTTTT.

This clonotype was found a few times. This chain's CDR3 is CASSPRGQGVSYEQYF. CDR3 sequence (DNA): TGTGCCAGCAGTCCCCGGGGACAGGGGGTTTCCTACGAGCAGTACTTC. The V gene is TRBV6-1, the J gene TRBJ2-7, with TRBD1 matching over 11 bases. V lost 5 bases to trimming and J lost 1 base; unmatched junction nucleotides: 7. Germline assignment: CDR1 MNHNS and CDR2 SASEGT. The CDR3 is 16 amino acids.

The J gene is TRBJ1-5, the V gene TRBV29-1; possible D gene TRBD1, 5 bases. With 4 bases removed from V and 7 bases from J, the gap between germline ends came to 17 bases. Germline V gives CDR1 SQVTM, CDR2 ANQGSEA. This CDR3 comprises 14 residues. The DNA of the CDR3 is TGCAGCGTTGTTGAGGGGAGGTCCAACCAGCCCCAGCATTTT. The encoded protein is CSVVEGRSNQPQHF.

The rearrangement links TRBV7-9 to TRBJ2-7; D is undetermined. The CDR3 loop spans 9 amino acids. Trimming took 11 bases from V and 7 from J, leaving 9 bases between them. Per the germline V gene, CDR1 is SEHNR and CDR2 is FQNEAQ (reference sequence). This CDR3 reads CALGPEQYF. The CDR3 bases are TGTGCCCTCGGACCTGAGCAGTACTTC.

CDR3 sequence reads: CSVVDRSNYGYTF. CDR3 DNA: TGCAGCGTTGTCGATAGGAGCAACTATGGCTACACCTTC. This chain uses TRBV29-1 with TRBJ1-2; D is ambiguous. V was cut by 4 bases and J by 2 bases, with 11 bases left in between. Germline CDR1 is SQVTM and CDR2 is ANQGSEA. CDR3 length: 13 amino acids.

This clonotype was detected many times. V gene TRBV25-1 combines with J gene TRBJ2-4; 9 nucleotides agree with TRBD1. The V and J ends lost 4 bases and 8 bases, in that order; junction bases with no gene match: 18. Germline V gene data show CDR1 as MGHDK and CDR2 as SYGVNS. This CDR3 has 18 amino acids. In DNA, the CDR3 is TGTGCCAGCAGTGGAGGCCCGAAAACGCCGGGACAGGGCCACATTCAGTACTTC. It is translated as CASSGGPKTPGQGHIQYF.

The chain joins TRBV9 to TRBJ2-1; possible D gene TRBD1, 5 bases. CDR1 and CDR2 (germline): SGDLS, YYNGEE. The CDR3 spans 16 residues. Trimming shortened V by 6 bases and J by 4 bases, and 20 bases separated the two germline ends. The CDR3 DNA is TGTGCCAGCAACGAAGGAACAGGAACCTCTTACAATGAGCAGTTCTTC. This codes for CASNEGTGTSYNEQFF.

This clonotype was seen only a few times. J is TRBJ2-1 and V is TRBV4-1; D is undetermined. In germline, CDR1 is MGHRA, CDR2 YSYEKL. The V end lost 0 bases, the J end lost 4 bases, and 19 bases lay between the germline ends. The CDR3 covers 18 residues. CDR3 bases: TGCGCCAGCAGCCAAGATGGTATACAGCGTCTACTGTACAATGAGCAGTTCTTC. It encodes CASSQDGIQRLLYNEQFF.

Ten or more counts support this clonotype. V and J are TRBV12-3 or TRBV12-4 and TRBJ1-1; the D is unclear. V lost 3 bases and J 3 bases, leaving 14 bases between the germline ends. The CDR3 covers 15 residues. CDR3 sequence: CASSFGRHVDTEAFF. The CDR3 region has the DNA TGTGCCAGCAGTTTCGGCCGCCACGTTGACACTGAAGCTTTCTTT.

This rearrangement joins TRBV19 to TRBJ2-3; D unclear. Per the germline V gene, CDR1 is LNHDA and CDR2 is SQIVND (reference sequence). The CDR3 loop spans 16 amino acids. V gave up 5 bases and J gave up 0 bases, with 15 bases separating them. CDR3 in DNA: TGTGCCAGTAGTCCCATAGGCCCTAAAAGCACAGATACGCAGTATTTT. It specifies CASSPIGPKSTDTQYF.

The rearrangement joins TRBV6-5 to TRBJ2-5, with 7 nucleotides matching TRBD1. The CDR3 covers 14 residues. Trimming took 2 bases from V and 1 from J; bases not matched to a gene: 1. CDR1 is MNHEY, CDR2 SVGAGI, per germline. CDR3 in DNA: TGTGCCAGCAGTTACAACAGGGGCCAAGAGACCCAGTACTTC. Translated: CASSYNRGQETQYF.

There are a few counts of this clonotype. The rearrangement uses TRBV27 and TRBJ1-5, with TRBD1 as a possible D gene (6 bases). The germline V gene has CDR1 MNHEY and CDR2 SMNVEV (reference sequence). The CDR3 sequence is 14 residues long. V was cut by 3 bases and J by 7 bases, with 13 bases left in between. CDR3 sequence reads: CASSLGGPRQPQHF. CDR3 in DNA: TGTGCCAGCAGTTTGGGGGGCCCCCGGCAGCCCCAGCATTTT.

The chain has TRBV20-1 and TRBJ2-1; maybe TRBD2 (6 bases). There are 15 residues in the CDR3. CDR1 is DFQATT and CDR2 is SNEGSKA in the germline V gene (reference sequence). V lost 7 bases, J lost 7 bases, and 23 bases lay in between. DNA for the CDR3: TGCAGTGTGTCCGGCCTATCGGGAGCGGTGAATGAGCAGTTCTTC. Its protein is CSVSGLSGAVNEQFF.

CDR3 sequence (DNA): TGCAGCGTATGGGCCCCCACAGATACGCAGTATTTT. Translating gives CSVWAPTDTQYF. V and J are TRBV29-1 and TRBJ2-3; unclear D gene. The V gene lost 6 bases and the J gene lost 2 bases, with 9 bases spanning the gap. The CDR3 totals 12 residues. Per germline, CDR1 SQVTM and CDR2 ANQGSEA.